This TCR beta chain came from a study of cytomegalovirus exposure and HLA in healthy donors. Study observations and caveats: The authors considered a cluster of highly shared sequence variants likely to be a sequencing artifact. The authors enumerated over 150 TCR beta chains as linked to cytomegalovirus.

V shed 4 bases, J shed 0 bases, and the junction held 3 bases outside the gene matches. The CDR3 sequence is 14 residues long. Germline V gives CDR1 SEHNR, CDR2 FQNEAQ (reference sequence). As for this clone: Its antigen remains unknown.

PCR involved 60 Vbeta and 13 Jbeta primers. Data came from immunoSEQ multiplex PCR; TCRdb stores just in-frame clones and leaves some out. The sample lists about 150,000 clones; 60% to 80% were seen once. The gene calls are TRBV7-9 and TRBJ2-7; 7 bases agree with TRBD1. This TCR derives from a male donor in good health and CMV-seronegative. The sequenced sample consisted of PBMCs. CDR3 in DNA: TGTGCCAGCAGCTATTGGGACAGCTCCTACGAGCAGTACTTC. Protein sequence: CASSYWDSSYEQYF.